One and the same sample provided the 10 T cell receptor beta chains below, sequenced in a study of human T cells and chemical hapten exposure. Time point indicated: healthy volunteer bleed at 2 weeks. The template was total RNA from unfractionated whole blood. TCRdb redid the calling of the RACE reads with MiXCR, one entry per CDR3 protein. Seen here are 130,000 or so distinct CDR3 sequences, about 8.2% observed once, and the top ten hold roughly 1.8%. Sequencing input: whole blood. All receptors derive from a male donor in good health. Some clones in this sample may be carry-over from other donors' samples.

There are a few counts of this clonotype. V is TRBV11-3 and J is TRBJ2-1, with 7 positions matching TRBD1. This CDR3 is built from 15 residues. V gave up 2 bases and J gave up 3 bases; unmatched junction bases: 4. From germline, CDR1 is SGHNT and CDR2 YENEEA. CDR3 coding DNA: TGTGCCAGCAGCTTACCGGGACAGAGCTACAATGAGCAGTTCTTC. Its protein is CASSLPGQSYNEQFF.

The chain has TRBV12-3 or TRBV12-4 and TRBJ2-2, with TRBD2 matching over 11 bases. This CDR3 region has 13 residues. J lost 6 bases, V lost 8 bases, and 2 bases had no gene match. The CDR3 DNA reads as TGTGCCAGCTTAGCGGGGGGGCCCGGGGAGCTGTTTTTT. It codes for CASLAGGPGELFF.

This clonotype came up a few times. CDR3 protein: CASSPYRGGNEKLFF. In nucleotides, the CDR3 is TGTGCCAGCAGCCCCTACCGGGGGGGTAATGAAAAACTGTTTTTT. The genes are TRBV7-2 and TRBJ1-4, with D tentatively TRBD1 (5 bases). Between the trimmed V and J ends, which lost 5 bases and 4 bases, there was a span of 14 bases. Germline V gene data show CDR1 as SGHTA and CDR2 as FQGNSA. This CDR3 is built from 15 residues.

This clonotype was recorded many times. This sequence joins TRBV4-1 and TRBJ2-1; D remains unclear. CDR1 is MGHRA and CDR2 is YSYEKL in the germline V gene. V was clipped by 0 bases and J by 1 base, with 7 bases between them. The CDR3 sequence is 15 residues long. The CDR3 DNA follows: TGCGCCAGCAGCCAAGATCCGGGTTCCTACAATGAGCAGTTCTTC. Translation gives CASSQDPGSYNEQFF.

This clonotype was detected only a few times. CDR3 in amino acids: CASSIPDNSAVNYGYTF. For the CDR3, the DNA is TGTGCCAGTAGTATCCCCGACAATTCGGCAGTTAACTATGGCTACACCTTC. V is TRBV19 and J is TRBJ1-2; unclear D gene. The CDR3 covers 17 residues. Trimming shortened V by 3 bases and J by 1 base, and 18 bases separated the two germline ends. Germline CDR1 reads LNHDA; CDR2 reads SQIVND (reference sequence).

This clonotype has just a few counts. This chain links TRBV12-3 or TRBV12-4 with TRBJ1-1; D possibly corresponds to TRBD1 (5 bases). The CDR3 totals 12 residues. The V end was cut by 6 bases, the J end by 1 base, with 6 bases between. The CDR3 sequence is CASRRGNTEAFF. As DNA, the CDR3 is TGTGCCAGCAGGAGGGGGAACACTGAAGCTTTCTTT.

Remarks on this clonotype: This may be a read error: a much more frequent sequence differs by one nucleotide. The J gene is TRBJ2-1, the V gene TRBV4-2; D is ambiguous. Germline lookup yields CDR1 LGHNA and CDR2 YNFKEQ. The CDR3 length is 16 residues. CDR3 loop: CVSSQDLASLYNEQFF. The CDR3 region has the DNA TGTGTCAGCAGCCAAGATCTGGCAAGTCTCTACAATGAGCAGTTCTTC.

The table lists this clonotype with a few counts. The V and J genes are TRBV5-1 and TRBJ1-5; TRBD1 might be the D (6 bases). The germline gives CDR1 SGHRS, CDR2 YFSETQ. The CDR3 is 16 amino acids. Trimming shortened V by 6 bases and J by 2 bases, and 18 bases separated the two germline ends. The CDR3 DNA is TGCGCCAGCAACAGGGATGAAAAATGGGGCAATCAGCCCCAGCATTTT. This sequence encodes CASNRDEKWGNQPQHF.

This clonotype showed up many times. The chain recombines TRBV20-1 with TRBJ2-2; 8 bases are a match to TRBD2. The germline V gene has CDR1 DFQATT and CDR2 SNEGSKA (reference sequence). With V trimmed by 3 bases and J by 5 bases, 8 bases remained unmatched. The CDR3 runs 15 residues. The CDR3: CSARGRSGGTGELFF. The CDR3 coding sequence is TGCAGTGCTAGGGGGCGGAGCGGGGGTACCGGGGAGCTGTTTTTT.

This clonotype showed up just a few times. The gene calls are TRBV24-1 and TRBJ1-1, with 11 positions matching TRBD1. The germline CDR1 and CDR2 sequences are KGHDR and SFDVKD. Unmatched junction bases numbered 9, after V lost 9 bases and J lost 4 bases. The CDR3 is 15 amino acids. CDR3 in amino acids: CATHARTGGVTEAFF. CDR3 in DNA: TGTGCCACCCATGCCAGGACAGGGGGCGTCACTGAAGCTTTCTTT.